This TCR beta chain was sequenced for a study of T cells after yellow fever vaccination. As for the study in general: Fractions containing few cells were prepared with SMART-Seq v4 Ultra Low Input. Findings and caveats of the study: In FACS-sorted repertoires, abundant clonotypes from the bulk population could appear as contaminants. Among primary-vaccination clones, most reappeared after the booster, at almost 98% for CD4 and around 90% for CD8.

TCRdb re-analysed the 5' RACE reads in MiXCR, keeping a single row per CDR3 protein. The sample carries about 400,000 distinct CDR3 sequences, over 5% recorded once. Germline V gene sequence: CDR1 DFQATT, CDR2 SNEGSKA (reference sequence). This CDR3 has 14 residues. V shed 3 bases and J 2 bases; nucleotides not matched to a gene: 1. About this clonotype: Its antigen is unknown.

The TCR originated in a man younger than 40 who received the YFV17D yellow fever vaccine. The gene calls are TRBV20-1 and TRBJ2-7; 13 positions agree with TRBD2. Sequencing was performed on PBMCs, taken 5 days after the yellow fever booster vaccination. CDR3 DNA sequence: TGCAGTGCTAGCGGGACTAGCGGGACCTACGAGCAGTACTTC. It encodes CSASGTSGTYEQYF.